This T cell receptor (beta chain) was obtained from a study of blood T cell repertoires in COVID-19. Study summary: Collection of acute and convalescent COVID-19 samples took place in the United States, Italy and Spain. T cells, B-cell-depleted T cells, or PBMCs provided the cDNA or gDNA that served as material.

Self-reported history from a screening survey and questionnaire set each donor's cohort. Germline values: CDR1 LGHDT, CDR2 YNNKEL (reference sequence). The CDR3 is made up of 14 amino acids. Trimming pared 0 bases from V and 0 bases from J, leaving 5 bases between. In the study's own analysis: Amplification from reference gene primers served as the basis for estimated nucleated cell counts. Sequencing used immunoSEQ multiplex PCR; TCRdb keeps in-frame clones, though not all of them. V and J calls and clone size are as listed in that table; D and trimming were resolved from the DNA. The table records approximately 250,000 clones, about 91% of them present only once.

The chain combines TRBV3-1 (or the pseudogene TRBV3-2) with TRBJ1-1, with D uncertain. Sequencing input: PBMCs or T cells enriched from blood (not recorded which). The receptor was isolated from a man aged 35-49 years who had been exposed to COVID-19. For the CDR3, the DNA is TGTGCCAGCAGCCAAGATACAGTGAACACTGAAGCTTTCTTT. It yields the protein CASSQDTVNTEAFF.